Presented here are 23 T cell receptor beta chains from one specimen sequenced in a study of blood T cell repertoires in COVID-19. The repertoire was sequenced with immunoSEQ multiplex PCR; TCRdb's copy has only in-frame clones and lacks some. The data contain roughly 250,000 clones, 85% to 90% of them singletons. Source material: peripheral blood. The source is a woman in her forties with acute or convalescent COVID-19.

The J gene is TRBJ2-6, the V gene TRBV30; weak D call: TRBD1 (6 bases). CDR1 GTSNPN and CDR2 SVGIG come from the germline V gene (reference sequence). The V end lost 4 bases, the J end lost 0 bases, and 22 bases lay between the germline ends. This CDR3 region has 19 residues. CDR3 in DNA: TGTGCCTGGAAGGTGTACTGGACAGCTAATTTCTCTGGGGCCAACGTCCTGACTTTC. Translation gives CAWKVYWTANFSGANVLTF. The full variable domain, with the rest looked up from reference TRBV30 and TRBJ2-6, is SQTIHQWPATLVQPVGSPLSLECTVEGTSNPNLYWYRQAAGRGLQLLFYSVGIGQISSEVPQNLSASRPQDRQFILSSKKLLLSDSGFYLCAWKVYWTANFSGANVLTFGAGSRLTVL.

This clone has only one observation. The junction shows a germline mismatch at one end, possibly a read error. The V gene is TRBV30, the J gene TRBJ2-4; 9 bases map to TRBD1. The CDR3 is 11 amino acids. Germline CDR1 and CDR2: GTSNPN and SVGIG (reference sequence). CDR3 sequence (DNA): TGTGCCTGGAGTGCTGGGGGACAGGGTCACTTC. Translating gives CAWSAGGQGHF.

This chain uses TRBV13 with TRBJ2-5; 8 bases line up with TRBD2. This CDR3 has 16 amino acids. With 4 bases clipped from V and 5 bases from J, the junction kept 12 bases outside the gene matches. Germline-derived CDR1 and CDR2 are PRHDT and FYEKMQ (reference sequence). The CDR3 region is CASSSAPSGYAETQYF. CDR3 coding DNA: TGTGCCAGCAGCTCGGCGCCTAGCGGGTACGCGGAGACCCAGTACTTC.

The J gene is TRBJ2-1, the V gene TRBV5-4, with a possible D match to TRBD2 (5 bases). Trimming removed 3 bases at V and 8 bases at J, with 15 bases between. The CDR3 totals 14 residues. Per the germline V gene, CDR1 is SGHNT and CDR2 is YYREEE (reference sequence). The CDR3 is CASSSLPGSYEQFF. For the CDR3, the DNA is TGTGCCAGCAGCTCACTCCCGGGGAGCTATGAGCAGTTCTTC.

The V gene is TRBV10-3, the J gene TRBJ1-3; a possible D gene is TRBD1 (6 bases). V lost 2 bases to trimming and J lost 7 bases, with 18 bases between them. Looked up from germline, CDR1 is ENHRY and CDR2 is SYGVKD. The CDR3 has 16 residues. The CDR3 spells CAISEPTGKWRNTIYF. The CDR3 DNA sequence: TGTGCCATCAGTGAGCCTACAGGGAAGTGGAGGAACACCATATATTTT.

This clone was counted only a few times. The rearrangement joins TRBV6-5 to TRBJ2-3, with TRBD2 matching over 8 bases. The ends lost 6 bases at V and 3 bases at J; junction bases unmatched: 8. The V gene's germline CDR1 is MNHEY and CDR2 SVGAGI. There are 15 residues in the CDR3. The CDR3 reads CASRRTGGPTDTQYF. In DNA form, the CDR3 reads TGTGCCAGCAGGAGAACGGGGGGGCCAACAGATACGCAGTATTTT.

Comments on this clone: One end of the junction is discordant with germline, which a read error may explain. The chain joins TRBV7-9 to TRBJ1-2, with 7 bases fitting TRBD1. Germline V gene lookup returns CDR1 SEHNR and CDR2 FQNEAQ (reference sequence). The CDR3 runs to 15 residues. The CDR3 loop is CASSLADRPNFGYTF. CDR3 coding DNA: TGTGCCAGCAGCTTAGCGGACAGGCCTAACTTTGGCTACACCTTC.

The rearrangement links TRBV2 to TRBJ1-4; 7 positions agree with TRBD1. The CDR3 extends over 15 amino acids. Germline V gene lookup returns CDR1 SNHLY and CDR2 FYNNEI. V trimming: 5 bases; J trimming: 4 bases; junction bases outside the gene matches: 7. The CDR3 nucleotides read TGTGCCAGCAGTTTCGGGACAGCCCTTAATGAAAAACTGTTTTTT. Protein: CASSFGTALNEKLFF.

CDR3 in amino acids: CASSRPPGQGKEETQYF. Written as DNA, the CDR3 is TGTGCCAGCAGCCGCCCCCCGGGACAGGGAAAGGAAGAGACCCAGTACTTC. The chain recombines TRBV5-8 with TRBJ2-5; 9 bases map to TRBD1. The CDR3 runs 17 residues. With 4 bases clipped from V and 3 bases from J, the junction kept 13 bases outside the gene matches. From germline, CDR1 is SGHTS and CDR2 YDEGEE. Full variable domain (missing parts from reference TRBV5-8 and TRBJ2-5): EAGVTQSPTHLIKTRGQQATLRCSPISGHTSVYWYQQALGLGLQFLLWYDEGEERNRGNFPPRFSGRQFPNYSSELNVNALELEDSALYLCASSRPPGQGKEETQYFGPGTRLLVL.

This clone was recorded only once. The chain has TRBV4-1 and TRBJ1-1; 8 bases align to TRBD1. The CDR3 spans 16 residues. The junction had 12 bases not matched to a gene; V was cut back by 4 bases and J by 5 bases. CDR1 and CDR2 from the germline V gene are MGHRA and YSYEKL. The CDR3 sequence: CASSRLVQGAGTEAFF. Here the CDR3 DNA reads TGCGCCAGCAGCCGCCTCGTTCAGGGGGCAGGGACTGAAGCTTTCTTT.

The gene calls are TRBV12-3 or TRBV12-4 and TRBJ2-3, with a tentative D call TRBD2 (6 bases). The CDR3 covers 13 residues. Trimming took 1 base from V and 6 from J, leaving 8 bases between them. The CDR3 coding sequence is TGTGCCAGCAGTTTAGGGGGGAGGGATACGCAGTATTTT. It is translated as CASSLGGRDTQYF.

The chain couples TRBV5-6 to TRBJ1-3; D is unclear. The CDR3 contains 14 residues. CDR1 is SGHDT and CDR2 is YYEEEE in the germline V gene. The V end was cut by 1 base, the J end by 6 bases, with 11 bases between. Here the CDR3 DNA reads TGTGCCAGCAGCTTGACCCCGAGGGAAAACACCATATATTTT. Amino acid sequence: CASSLTPRENTIYF.

The chain combines TRBV29-1 with TRBJ1-5; a possible D gene is TRBD1 (5 bases). The CDR3 extends over 14 amino acids. Germline CDR1 and CDR2: SQVTM and ANQGSEA. V was trimmed by 6 bases and J by 4 bases, leaving 16 bases between them. CDR3 loop: CSVKSDNGNQPQHF. In DNA form, the CDR3 reads TGCAGCGTGAAATCGGACAATGGGAATCAGCCCCAGCATTTT.

The chain uses TRBV29-1 and TRBJ2-3; no clear D. Germline V gene data show CDR1 as SQVTM and CDR2 as ANQGSEA. This CDR3 comprises 12 residues. V was clipped by 3 bases and J by 4 bases, with 8 bases between them. The CDR3 spells CSVELEADTQYF. CDR3 nucleotides: TGCAGCGTTGAGCTAGAAGCAGATACGCAGTATTTT.

This chain uses TRBV5-1 with TRBJ2-5; 7 bases match TRBD2. There are 15 residues in the CDR3. The germline CDR1 and CDR2 sequences are SGHRS and YFSETQ. V shed 0 bases, J shed 4 bases, and the junction held 6 bases outside the gene matches. Here the CDR3 reads CASSLERGRGETQYF. The CDR3, as DNA: TGCGCCAGCAGCTTGGAGCGGGGAAGGGGAGAGACCCAGTACTTC.

This clone was counted a single time. The V gene is TRBV19, the J gene TRBJ1-2; 8 bases align to TRBD1. With V trimmed by 0 bases and J by 8 bases, 11 bases remained unmatched. The germline CDR1 and CDR2 sequences are LNHDA and SQIVND (reference sequence). The CDR3 has 16 amino acids. The CDR3 spells CASSIDRIGQGYGYTF. CDR3 coding DNA: TGTGCCAGTAGTATAGATCGGATTGGACAGGGCTACGGCTACACCTTC.

The V and J genes are TRBV5-4 and TRBJ2-3; 14 nucleotides match TRBD2. CDR1 is SGHNT, CDR2 YYREEE, per germline (reference sequence). This CDR3 has 18 residues. V shed 5 bases and J 2 bases; nucleotides not matched to a gene: 10. Here the CDR3 reads CASRRGTSGGLATDTQYF. In DNA form, the CDR3 reads TGTGCCAGCAGACGAGGGACTAGCGGGGGACTTGCCACAGATACGCAGTATTTT.

The rearrangement joins TRBV5-1 to TRBJ2-1, with 9 nucleotides matching TRBD2. The CDR3 spans 17 residues. J was trimmed by 3 bases and V by 0 bases; bases with no gene match: 7. Germline lookup yields CDR1 SGHRS and CDR2 YFSETQ. The CDR3 protein is CASSLEASGILYNEQFF. The CDR3, as DNA: TGCGCCAGCAGCTTGGAGGCTAGCGGGATCCTCTACAATGAGCAGTTCTTC.

The DNA for the CDR3 is TGTGCCAGCAGCAGACAGCACCTGCGGGAGACCCAGTACTTC. This encodes CASSRQHLRETQYF. This chain joins TRBV11-1 and TRBJ2-5, with a weak D call TRBD1 (5 bases). Trimming stripped 5 bases from V and 5 bases from J, with 15 bases between. CDR3 length equals 14 residues. The germline gives CDR1 SGHAT, CDR2 FQDESV (reference sequence).

V is TRBV30 and J is TRBJ2-1, with 7 bases fitting TRBD2. Germline-derived CDR1 and CDR2 are GTSNPN and SVGIG (reference sequence). V trimming: 0 bases; J trimming: 8 bases; junction bases outside the gene matches: 10. The CDR3 consists of 15 residues. CDR3 protein: CAWSVGSGVAYEQFF. The CDR3 DNA follows: TGTGCCTGGAGTGTTGGGAGCGGGGTCGCCTATGAGCAGTTCTTC.

The chain combines TRBV21-1 with TRBJ2-3; TRBD1 is the table's D call, not checked against the DNA. TRBV21-1 corresponds to a pseudogene. The CDR3 consists of 16 residues. The CDR3 region is CASRQTGLASTDTQYF. In nucleotides, the CDR3 is TGTGCCAGCAGGCAGACAGGGCTAGCTAGCACAGATACGCAGTATTTT.

CDR3 sequence reads: CASSPQGARTNYGYTF. The DNA of the CDR3 is TGTGCCAGCAGTCCACAGGGGGCGAGGACTAACTATGGCTACACCTTC. The J gene is TRBJ1-2, the V gene TRBV27, with 9 bases identical to TRBD1. With 5 bases clipped from V and 0 bases from J, the junction kept 7 bases outside the gene matches. In germline, CDR1 is MNHEY, CDR2 SMNVEV (reference sequence). This CDR3 spans 16 amino acids.

The J gene is TRBJ1-2, the V gene TRBV10-2; no clear D gene. Germline assignment: CDR1 WSHSY and CDR2 SAAADI. Trimming cost V 4 bases and J 0 bases, with 18 bases left between them. The CDR3 length is 17 residues. The CDR3 nucleotides are TGCGCCAGCAGTGGGGTTTTAGGAGGGCAAGCTAACTATGGCTACACCTTC. Amino acid sequence: CASSGVLGGQANYGYTF.